This T cell receptor (beta chain) was captured by sequencing in a study of T cell responses to AZD1222 COVID-19 vaccine. The table came from immunoSEQ multiplex PCR; TCRdb's copy has only in-frame clones and leaves some out. The sample lists around 110,000 clones; approximately 86% were seen once. J was trimmed by 6 bases and V by 0 bases; bases with no gene match: 7. Germline-derived CDR1 and CDR2 are SNHLY and FYNNEI. CDR3 length: 17 amino acids. Study-wide findings and caveats: Among spike-specific TCRs, nearly half reportedly target unmutated variant regions. At baseline, seropositivity was found in only a handful of AZD1222 recipients. A rise in Spike-specific TCR breadth and depth followed two AZD1222 doses.

Comments on this clone: Its cognate antigen is unknown.

V and J are TRBV2 and TRBJ2-1; 11 bases line up with TRBD2. The sequence came from an adult in good health. Sequenced material: peripheral blood, taken on day 0 of AZD1222 vaccination. CDR3 protein: CASSEARGTSGGNEQFF. In DNA form, the CDR3 reads TGTGCCAGCAGTGAAGCGAGGGGGACTAGCGGAGGCAATGAGCAGTTCTTC.